This T cell receptor (beta chain) was captured by sequencing in a study of blood T cell repertoires in COVID-19. Study summary: Sites in the United States, Italy and Spain provided acute and convalescent COVID-19 samples. PBMCs, B-cell-depleted T cells, or T cells provided the cDNA or gDNA that made up the material.

Authors' processing steps: It was from reference gene primer amplification that nucleated cell counts were estimated. Sequencing used immunoSEQ multiplex PCR; TCRdb keeps in-frame clones, though not all of them. The V and J calls and clone size come from that table; D and trimming were worked out from the DNA. The table lists 150,000 or so clones, 90% to 95% of them singletons, with 0.5% to 0.65% in the top ten. V shed 1 base and J shed 1 base, with 2 bases lying between them. Germline lookup yields CDR1 MDHEN and CDR2 SYDVKM. This CDR3 has 13 amino acids. The chain employs TRBV28 and TRBJ1-5, with D hard to call. The receptor was isolated from a man aged 45 to 65 with acute or convalescent COVID-19. Sequenced material: peripheral blood. CDR3 coding DNA: TGTGCCAGCAGTTTATCAAGCAATCAGCCCCAGCATTTT. Translation: CASSLSSNQPQHF.